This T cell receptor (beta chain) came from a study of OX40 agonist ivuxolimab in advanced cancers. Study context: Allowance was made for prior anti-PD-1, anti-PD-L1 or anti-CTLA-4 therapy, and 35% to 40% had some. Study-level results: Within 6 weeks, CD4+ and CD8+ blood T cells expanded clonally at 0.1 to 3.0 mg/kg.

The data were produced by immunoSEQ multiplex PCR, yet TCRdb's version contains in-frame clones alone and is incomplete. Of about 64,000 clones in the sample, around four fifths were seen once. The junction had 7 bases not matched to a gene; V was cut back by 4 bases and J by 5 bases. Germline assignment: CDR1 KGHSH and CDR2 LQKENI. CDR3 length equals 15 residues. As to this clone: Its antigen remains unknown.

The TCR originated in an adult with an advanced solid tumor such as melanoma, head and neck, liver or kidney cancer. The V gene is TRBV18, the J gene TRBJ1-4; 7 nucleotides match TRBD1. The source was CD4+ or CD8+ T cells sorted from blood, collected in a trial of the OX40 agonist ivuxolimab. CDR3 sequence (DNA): TGTGCCAGCTCACTGTACAGGGGACGAAATGAAAAACTGTTTTTT. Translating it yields CASSLYRGRNEKLFF.